This T cell receptor (beta chain) is drawn from a study of blood T cell repertoires in COVID-19. The data were produced by immunoSEQ multiplex PCR, yet TCRdb's version contains in-frame clones alone and is incomplete. Here the sample spans hundreds of thousands of clones, more than 70% being singletons. All enrollees were about 18 to 89 years old and from roughly 26 US areas. Trimming pared 4 bases from V and 0 bases from J, leaving 11 bases between. Germline V gives CDR1 SGHNT, CDR2 YYREEE (reference sequence). The length of the CDR3 is 15 residues. This clonotype originated in a woman in her 50s who had recovered from COVID-19. Sequencing was carried out using PBMCs or T cells enriched from blood (not recorded which). The chain is built from TRBV5-4 and TRBJ1-3; no definite D call. Here the CDR3 DNA reads TGTGCCAGCAGCACCGGACTCAACTCTGGAAACACCATATATTTT. This codes for CASSTGLNSGNTIYF. Full variable domain (missing parts from reference TRBV5-4 and TRBJ1-3): ETGVTQSPTHLIKTRGQQVTLRCSSQSGHNTVSWYQQALGQGPQFIFQYYREEENGRGNFPPRFSGLQFPNYSSELNVNALELDDSALYLCASSTGLNSGNTIYFGEGSWLTVV.